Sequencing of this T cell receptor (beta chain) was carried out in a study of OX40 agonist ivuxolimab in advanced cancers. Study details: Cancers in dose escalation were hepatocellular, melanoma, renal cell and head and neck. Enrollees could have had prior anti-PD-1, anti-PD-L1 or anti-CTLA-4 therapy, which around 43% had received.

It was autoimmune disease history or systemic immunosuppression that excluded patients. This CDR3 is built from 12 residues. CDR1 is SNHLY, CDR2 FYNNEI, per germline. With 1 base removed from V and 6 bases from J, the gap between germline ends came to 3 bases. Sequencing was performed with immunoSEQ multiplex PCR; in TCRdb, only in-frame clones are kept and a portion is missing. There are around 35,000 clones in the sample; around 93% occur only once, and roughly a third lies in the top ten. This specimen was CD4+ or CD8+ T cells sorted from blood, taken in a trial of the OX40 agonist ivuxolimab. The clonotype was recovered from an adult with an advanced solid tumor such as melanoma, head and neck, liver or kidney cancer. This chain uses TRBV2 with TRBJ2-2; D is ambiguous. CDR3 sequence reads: CASSEVPGELFF. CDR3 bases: TGTGCCAGCAGTGAAGTCCCCGGGGAGCTGTTTTTT.